This T cell receptor beta chain derives from a study of spatial heterogeneity in lung cancer. Study-wide background: The study consistently detected more beta-chain than alpha-chain sequences. Combinations of a unique TCR and a UMI were tallied in raw reads, and on average each appeared more than ten times.

Time point defined: sample taken at primary tumor resection. Whole RNA, isolated from tumor, nontumor lung or frozen PBMC, was sequenced without prior sorting. This clonotype was observed at least ten times. This beta chain was picked up by a library intended for alpha chains and is off target, so its count carries little meaning. The CDR3 has 13 residues. V dropped 2 bases and J dropped 1 base, with 6 bases sitting between them. Per germline, CDR1 MNHEY and CDR2 SVGAGI. Carried by each TCR cDNA molecule was a unique molecular identifier. From the 5' RACE reads, TCRdb called clonotypes with MiXCR, one entry per CDR3 protein. The sample has 13,000 or so distinct CDR3 sequences, under 5% seen once; the top ten hold around 45%.

The chain couples TRBV6-5 to TRBJ2-7; D gene unclear. This TCR came from a male donor with early-stage non-small cell lung cancer. Source: PBMCs, taken at surgery. CDR3 loop: CASSYDKSYEQYF. The CDR3 coding sequence is TGTGCCAGCAGTTACGACAAGTCCTACGAGCAGTACTTC.